This T cell receptor (beta chain) is drawn from a study of blood T cells in healthy people across ages (dated by TCRdb to between 2014 and 2017). Broadly, across the study: In model experiments, template switching captured about one uniquely barcoded TCR beta cDNA molecule for every two T cells. Donors of different ages were randomly distributed across sequencing lanes to avoid experimental bias. Four age groups were formed from the donors: young (average approximately 15 years), middle-aged (approximately 39), aged (under 70) and long-lived (approximately 80). Age-related changes in TCR beta repertoire diversity were measured in the study by deep sequencing normalized with unique cDNA molecular identifiers. Two additional independent replicas of 1 million unique cDNA reads from the same blood draw were analyzed for two donors (one aged 18 to 29 and one aged 80 or older).

The donors were some 39 Caucasian individuals from Russia, aged 6 to 90 years, who were systemically healthy. Around 10 milliliters of peripheral blood were collected from each donor into EDTA-treated Vacutainer tubes. Ficoll-Paque density-gradient centrifugation was used to isolate PBMCs, with at least 7 million per sample. Total RNA, at least 6 micrograms per sample, was extracted from PBMCs with Trizol reagent. Naive CD45RAhigh/CD27high T cell percentages were measured by flow cytometry on a PBMC aliquot from every donor. Reading the germline V gene gives CDR1 MNHEY and CDR2 SVGEGT. Germline trimming: 8 bases from V, 5 bases from J; junction bases outside gene matches: 11. Spanning cysteine to phenylalanine, the CDR3 consists of 15 amino acids. Only CDR3 DNA is held: 45 bases, read in frame from base 1. The study at large found these results: Estimates of total diversity from one million sequenced T cells were regarded as lower bounds and underestimates. Compared with the aged group, the long-lived group had more naive CD4+ T cells, fewer expanded clones and increased TCR diversity, suggesting age selection. Bulk unsorted PBMC profiling prevented conclusive comparison of naive and antigen-experienced compartments. As age increased, observed TCR beta diversity per million T cells dropped in a roughly linear way, and a significant reduction was already evident by age 40. Observed TCR beta diversity correlated strongly with the percentage of naive T cells measured by flow cytometry. Donor CMV infection status was unknown, potentially confounding age-related changes in expanded clonotypes.

A word on this clonotype: The target of this receptor is not known. Within one base of it there is no much larger clone, and no base qualities were kept.

Library creation used 5' RACE. Sequencer: Illumina HiSeq 2500. A second about 6 to 11 cycle PCR used a sample-barcoded 5' primer and a J-beta primer mix. Each TCR beta cDNA molecule received a unique molecular identifier from a template-switch 5' adaptor carrying 12 random nucleotides. Each sample yielded at least 2.5 million CDR3-containing paired-end reads. First-strand cDNA synthesis was performed from all RNA using the Mint cDNA synthesis kit, with priming by a TRBC-specific oligonucleotide. Following uracil-DNA glycosylase treatment, a first 18-cycle PCR with universal primers M1SS and BC2_uni_R was performed on all cDNA. Turning to the authors' computational methods: Each sample was normalized by randomly selecting 1 million high-quality reads, each carrying a distinct molecular identifier. Instead of being binned into consensus sequences, reads that shared molecular identifiers were thrown out. MiTCR, with a Q25 quality threshold and the strictest error-elimination algorithm, was used for CDR3 identification, clonotype clustering and error correction. Lower-bound total TCR beta diversity was estimated with a nonparametric unseen species model using Euler transformation. TCRdb handled the public reads itself, with Q25 trimming in fastp and clone calling in MiXCR, and kept productive beta chains. Each entry merges the rows of one CDR3 protein and shows their most common DNA and genes. The V and J calls come from TCRdb's annotation, not from the publication. The sample table contains approximately 670,000 distinct CDR3 sequences; only one count was recorded for 40% to 45% of them. The ten largest make up about 30% of the sample.

Sequencing was done on a sample of blood. The sequence was collected from a man older than 75 in good health. The chain joins TRBV6-2 or TRBV6-3 to TRBJ2-5; 10 middle bases align to TRBD2. This receptor has the CDR3 CASRSGGAGLETQYF. In nucleotides, the sequence is TGTGCCAGCCGAAGCGGGGGGGCCGGTCTGGAGACCCAGTACTTC.